This TCR beta chain came from a study of OX40 agonist ivuxolimab in advanced cancers. Regarding the study as a whole: Undetermined was the antigen specificity of the expanded peripheral T cells. At 0.1 to 3.0 mg/kg, clonal expansion of CD4+ and CD8+ blood T cells had occurred by week 6. Compared with others, partial responders at 0.1-3.0 mg/kg displayed clonal expansion among the lowest.

Using immunoSEQ multiplex PCR, the repertoire was profiled, and TCRdb retains in-frame clones only, with some absent. The data show approximately 73,000 clones, approximately 91% seen once. Germline CDR1 is MDHEN and CDR2 is SYDVKM. CDR3 length: 17 residues. Trimming shortened V by 2 bases and J by 6 bases, and 23 bases separated the two germline ends. In the case of this clone: As yet, its antigen is unknown.

Patients with autoimmune history or systemic immunosuppression were excluded. The source was CD4+ or CD8+ T cells sorted from blood, collected in a trial of the OX40 agonist ivuxolimab. The chain is built from TRBV28 and TRBJ2-7, with D maybe TRBD1 (5 bases). This sequence was found in an adult with an advanced solid tumor such as melanoma, head and neck, liver or kidney cancer. The DNA for the CDR3 is TGTGCCAGCAGTTTACCTCCCGGACACTTCCAACCCACCGAGCAGTACTTC. The encoded protein is CASSLPPGHFQPTEQYF.